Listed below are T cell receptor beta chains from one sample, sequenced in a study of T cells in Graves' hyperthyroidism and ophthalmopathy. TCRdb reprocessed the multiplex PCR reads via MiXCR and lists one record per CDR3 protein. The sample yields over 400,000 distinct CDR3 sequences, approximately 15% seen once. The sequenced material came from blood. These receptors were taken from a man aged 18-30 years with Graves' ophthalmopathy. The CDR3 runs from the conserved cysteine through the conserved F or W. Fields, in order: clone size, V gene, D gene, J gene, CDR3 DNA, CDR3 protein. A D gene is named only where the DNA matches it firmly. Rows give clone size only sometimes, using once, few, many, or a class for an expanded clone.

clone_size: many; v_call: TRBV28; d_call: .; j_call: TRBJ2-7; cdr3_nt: TGTGCCAGCAGAGCCGCGGGGAGGGGGGAATTGGAGCAGTACTTC; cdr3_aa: CASRAAGRGELEQYF
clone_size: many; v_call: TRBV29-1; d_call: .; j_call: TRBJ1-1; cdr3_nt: TGCAGCGTTGAAGATACGGGGATGAACACTGAAGCTTTCTTT; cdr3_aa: CSVEDTGMNTEAFF
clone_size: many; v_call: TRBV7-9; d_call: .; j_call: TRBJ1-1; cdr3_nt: TGTGCCAGCAGCCCCGGATGGGGGAAGGGGCGCACTGAAGCTTTCTTT; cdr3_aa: CASSPGWGKGRTEAFF
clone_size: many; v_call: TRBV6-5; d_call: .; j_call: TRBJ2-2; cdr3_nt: TGTGCCAGCAGTTATGGCATCCACACCGGGGAGCTGTTTTTT; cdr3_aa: CASSYGIHTGELFF
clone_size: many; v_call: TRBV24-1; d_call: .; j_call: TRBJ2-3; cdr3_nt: TGTGCCACCAGTGAGGCTACCCGAGCCCGGGGCCATACGCAGTATTTT; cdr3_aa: CATSEATRARGHTQYF
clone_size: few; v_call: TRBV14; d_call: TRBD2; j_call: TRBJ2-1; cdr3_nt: TGTGCCAGCAGCCAATTAGCGGGAAACTACAATGAGCAGTTCTTC; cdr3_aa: CASSQLAGNYNEQFF
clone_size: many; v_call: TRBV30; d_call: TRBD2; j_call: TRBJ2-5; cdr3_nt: TGTGCCTGGAGCTGGAGCGGGGGGGCCGAGGAGACCCAGTACTTC; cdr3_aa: CAWSWSGGAEETQYF
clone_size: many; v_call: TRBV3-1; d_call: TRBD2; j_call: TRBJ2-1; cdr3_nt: TGTGCCAGCAGCCAAGATTGGGCTAGCGGGGGCCGTTACAATGAGCAGTTCTTC; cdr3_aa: CASSQDWASGGRYNEQFF
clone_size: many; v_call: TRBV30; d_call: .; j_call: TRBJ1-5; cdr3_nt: TGTGCCTGGAGTGGATCGGAGAATCAGCCCCAGCATTTT; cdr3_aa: CAWSGSENQPQHF
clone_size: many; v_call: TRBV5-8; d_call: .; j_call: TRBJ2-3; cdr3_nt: TGTGCCAGCACCCCGAGGGGGGGCACAGATACGCAGTATTTT; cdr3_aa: CASTPRGGTDTQYF
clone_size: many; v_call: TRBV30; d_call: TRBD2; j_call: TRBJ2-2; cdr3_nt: TGTGCCTGGAGTGTTGCTAGCGGCACCGGGGAGCTGTTTTTT; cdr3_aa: CAWSVASGTGELFF
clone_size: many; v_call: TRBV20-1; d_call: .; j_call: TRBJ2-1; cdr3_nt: TGCAGTGCAATCCGGGACTCCCACAATGAGCAGTTCTTC; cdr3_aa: CSAIRDSHNEQFF
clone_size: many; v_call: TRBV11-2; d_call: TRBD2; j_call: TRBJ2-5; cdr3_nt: TGTGCCAGCAGCTTCATAGCGGGGGGGCGGGAGACCCAGTACTTC; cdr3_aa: CASSFIAGGRETQYF
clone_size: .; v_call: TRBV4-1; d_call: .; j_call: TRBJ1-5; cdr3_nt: TGCGCCAGCAGCCAGACAGCACCGGGGGCCAGCAATCAGCCCCAGCATTTT; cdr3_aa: CASSQTAPGASNQPQHF
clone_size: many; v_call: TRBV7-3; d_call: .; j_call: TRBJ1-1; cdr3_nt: TGTGCCAGCAGCTTCCATCGATCGAACACTGAAGCTTTCTTT; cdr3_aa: CASSFHRSNTEAFF
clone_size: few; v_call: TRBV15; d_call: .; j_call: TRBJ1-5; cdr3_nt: TGTGCCACCAGCAGAGGATTCAATCAGCCCCAGCATTTT; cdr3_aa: CATSRGFNQPQHF
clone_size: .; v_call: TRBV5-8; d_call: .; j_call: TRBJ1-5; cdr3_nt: TGTGCCAGCAGCTTGGATGCGTGGGGAATCGTCAATCAGCCCCAGCATTTT; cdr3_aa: CASSLDAWGIVNQPQHF
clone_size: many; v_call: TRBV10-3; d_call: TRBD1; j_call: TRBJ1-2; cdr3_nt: TGTGCCATCAGTGGGGACAGGGACCAAACCCGCTACACCTTC; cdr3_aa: CAISGDRDQTRYTF
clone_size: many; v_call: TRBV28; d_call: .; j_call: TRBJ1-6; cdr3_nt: TGTGCCAGCAGGAGTCGGACAGCAGCTAATTCACCCCTCCACTTT; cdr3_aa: CASRSRTAANSPLHF
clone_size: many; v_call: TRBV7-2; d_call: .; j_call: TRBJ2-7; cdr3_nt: TGTGCCAGCAGCTTAAGTCCAGGGGCCAGGGAGCAGTACTTC; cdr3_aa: CASSLSPGAREQYF
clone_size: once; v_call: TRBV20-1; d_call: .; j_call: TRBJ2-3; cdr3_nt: TGCAGTGCTAGAGATCGGGGGGCGGCGGATACGCAGTATTTT; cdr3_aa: CSARDRGAADTQYF
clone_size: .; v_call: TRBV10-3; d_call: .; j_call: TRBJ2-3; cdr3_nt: TGTGCCATCTCGGGGTGGGACACAGATACGCAGTATTTT; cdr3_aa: CAISGWDTDTQYF
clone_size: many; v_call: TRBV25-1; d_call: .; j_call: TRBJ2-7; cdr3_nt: TGTGCCAGCAGTGAAGGAGGAGGTGCCTACGAGCAGTACTTC; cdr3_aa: CASSEGGGAYEQYF
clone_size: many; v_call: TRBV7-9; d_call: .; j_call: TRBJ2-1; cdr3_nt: TGTGCCAGCAGCTTATCAGCCTCCCCGGCGGTCTACAATGAGCAGTTCTTC; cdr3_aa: CASSLSASPAVYNEQFF
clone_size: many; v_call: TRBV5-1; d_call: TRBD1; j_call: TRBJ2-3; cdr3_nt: TGCGCCAGCGGACGGACAGGATTATTCTCCACAGATACGCAGTATTTT; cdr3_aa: CASGRTGLFSTDTQYF
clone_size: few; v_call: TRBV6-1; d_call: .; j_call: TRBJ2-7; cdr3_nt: TGTGCCAGCAGATCGGGACCCGCTCGCGACGAGCAGTACTTC; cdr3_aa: CASRSGPARDEQYF
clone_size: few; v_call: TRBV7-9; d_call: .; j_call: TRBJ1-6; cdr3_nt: TGTGCCAGCGGGCGTTATAATTCACCCCTCCACTTT; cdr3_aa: CASGRYNSPLHF
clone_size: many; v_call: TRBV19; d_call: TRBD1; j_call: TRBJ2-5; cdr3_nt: TGTGCCAGTAGTCCTACCGGGACAGGGGGCGAGACCCAGTACTTC; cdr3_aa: CASSPTGTGGETQYF
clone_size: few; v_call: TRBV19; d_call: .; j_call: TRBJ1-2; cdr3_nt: TGTGCCAGTAGTCGACAGGAAGGTCGGGGTGGCTACACCTTC; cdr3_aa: CASSRQEGRGGYTF
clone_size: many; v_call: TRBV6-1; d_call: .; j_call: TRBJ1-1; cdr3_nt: TGTGCCAGCAGTGAAAAATCCAGTCTACAGATGAACACTGAAGCTTTCTTT; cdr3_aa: CASSEKSSLQMNTEAFF
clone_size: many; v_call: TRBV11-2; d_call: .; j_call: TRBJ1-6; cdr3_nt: TGTGCCAGCAGCTTAGCTCAAGGCTGGGGGTCGCCCCTCCACTTT; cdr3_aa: CASSLAQGWGSPLHF
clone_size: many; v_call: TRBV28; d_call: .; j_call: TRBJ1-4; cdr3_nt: TGTGCCAGCACTCCACATAATGAAAAACTGTTTTTT; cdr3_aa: CASTPHNEKLFF
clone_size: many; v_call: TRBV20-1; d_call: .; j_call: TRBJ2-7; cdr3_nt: TGCAGTGCTAGAAAAGGCCCGAGTTCCTACGAGCAGTACTTC; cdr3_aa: CSARKGPSSYEQYF
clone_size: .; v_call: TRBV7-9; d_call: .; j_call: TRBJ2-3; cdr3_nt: TGTGCCAGCAGCATCTTAGGGGCGGATACGCAGTATTTT; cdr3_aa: CASSILGADTQYF
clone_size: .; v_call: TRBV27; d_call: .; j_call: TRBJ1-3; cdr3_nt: TGTGCCAGCAGTTTATCCGTTAGTTTGGGTGACACCATATATTTT; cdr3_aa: CASSLSVSLGDTIYF